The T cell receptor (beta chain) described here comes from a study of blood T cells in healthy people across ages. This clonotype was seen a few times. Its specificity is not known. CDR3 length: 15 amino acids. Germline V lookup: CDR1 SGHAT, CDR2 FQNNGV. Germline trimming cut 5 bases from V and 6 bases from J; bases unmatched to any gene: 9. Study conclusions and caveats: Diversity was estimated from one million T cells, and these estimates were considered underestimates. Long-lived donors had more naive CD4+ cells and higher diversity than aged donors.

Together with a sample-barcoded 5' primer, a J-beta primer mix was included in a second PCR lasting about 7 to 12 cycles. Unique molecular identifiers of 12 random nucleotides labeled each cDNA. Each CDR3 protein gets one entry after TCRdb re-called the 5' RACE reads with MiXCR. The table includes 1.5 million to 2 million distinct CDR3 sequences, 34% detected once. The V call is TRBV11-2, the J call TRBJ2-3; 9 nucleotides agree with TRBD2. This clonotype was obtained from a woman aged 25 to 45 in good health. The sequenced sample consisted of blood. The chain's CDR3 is CASSQISGSADTQYF. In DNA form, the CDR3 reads TGTGCCAGCAGCCAAATTAGCGGGAGCGCTGATACGCAGTATTTT.